The following is a T cell receptor (beta chain) sequence with its context. Its antigen is as yet unknown. This sample is drawn from a study of T cells in Graves' hyperthyroidism and ophthalmopathy. The source material, RNA transcripts, was used to amplify TCR beta CDR3 regions. The HTBI primer set drove a first-round RT-PCR of the TCR CDR3. TCRdb re-called the multiplex PCR reads with MiXCR, one entry per CDR3 protein. The data show 490,000 or so distinct CDR3 sequences, approximately 23% seen once. Study results and limitations: Blood also contained most expanded thyroid clonotypes above 0.001.

The diagnoses drew upon clinical symptoms, serum thyroxine and TRAb, thyroid ultrasound and orbital computed tomography. The PBMCs were taken from approximately 11 ml of fresh peripheral blood. The origin of this receptor is a woman aged 65 to 85 with Graves' ophthalmopathy. Input material: blood.

CDR3 bases: TGTGCCAGCTCAACCCGACAGGGTAGCGCATCTGAAGCTTTCTTT. Residues: CASSTRQGSASEAFF. The gene calls are TRBV18 and TRBJ1-1; TRBD1 aligns across 7 bases. The CDR3 is 15 amino acids. Germline V lookup: CDR1 KGHSH, CDR2 LQKENI. With 5 bases clipped from V and 6 bases from J, the junction kept 12 bases outside the gene matches.